The 16 T cell receptor beta chains presented below share a single source sample, sequenced in a study of T-cell reconstitution after alpha-beta-depleted transplantation in children. Unique molecular identifiers were built into the TCRbeta library. TCRdb passed the PCR reads through MiXCR, listing each CDR3 protein once. Of 600,000 to 700,000 distinct CDR3 sequences in the sample, around 17% were seen once. Here the sequenced sample was PBMCs from the stem cell graft donor, taken from the stem cell graft. Receptors originate from a human donor who donated a stem cell graft to a child with acute myeloid leukemia.

This clonotype was detected ten times or more. The V and J genes are TRBV20-1 and TRBJ1-1, with unresolved D. Germline V CDR1 and CDR2: DFQATT, SNEGSKA (reference sequence). The CDR3 runs 14 residues. V was cut by 5 bases and J by 3 bases, with 16 bases left in between. CDR3 sequence reads: CSAPTLRGDTEAFF. The CDR3, as DNA: TGCAGTGCTCCGACGTTACGTGGGGACACTGAAGCTTTCTTT.

The J gene is TRBJ1-6, the V gene TRBV7-2; D remains ambiguous. This CDR3 is 12 amino acids long. Trimming removed 5 bases from V and 10 bases from J, with 9 bases in between. Looked up from germline, CDR1 is SGHTA and CDR2 is FQGNSA. CDR3: CASSPLFSPLHF. CDR3 DNA sequence: TGTGCCAGCAGCCCCCTGTTCTCACCCCTCCACTTT.

This clonotype has at least ten counts. V and J are TRBV29-1 and TRBJ1-6; D call uncertain. CDR3 size: 14 residues. The germline CDR1 and CDR2 sequences are SQVTM and ANQGSEA. Deletions cut 4 bases from V and 2 bases from J, with 9 bases between. The CDR3 region is CSVAMGTYNSPLHF. Written as DNA, the CDR3 is TGCAGCGTTGCGATGGGGACCTATAATTCACCCCTCCACTTT.

The sample holds many counts of this clonotype. J is TRBJ2-1 and V is TRBV13, with D possibly matching TRBD1 (6 bases). Germline V lookup: CDR1 PRHDT, CDR2 FYEKMQ (reference sequence). V was trimmed by 4 bases and J by 3 bases, leaving 16 bases between them. CDR3 length equals 16 residues. Here the CDR3 DNA reads TGTGCCAGCAGCTCGGATCCGGGACACCTCTACAATGAGCAGTTCTTC. This sequence encodes CASSSDPGHLYNEQFF.

This clonotype was observed many times. The chain uses TRBV6-5 and TRBJ1-1; D gene ambiguous. Germline CDR1 reads MNHEY; CDR2 reads SVGAGI. The CDR3 is made up of 14 amino acids. V gave up 2 bases and J gave up 5 bases, with 12 bases separating them. CDR3 bases: TGTGCCAGCAGTTACGGCATCTCGCTGACTGAAGCTTTCTTT. This encodes CASSYGISLTEAFF.

This sequence joins TRBV13 and TRBJ2-7, with 9 bases aligning to TRBD1. V lost 5 bases, J lost 7 bases, and 12 bases stayed unmatched. This CDR3 contains 15 residues. Germline values: CDR1 PRHDT, CDR2 FYEKMQ (reference sequence). In DNA, the CDR3 is TGTGCCAGCAGCCGGACAGGGGCGTTATCTTGGGAGCAGTACTTC. Encoded protein: CASSRTGALSWEQYF. Filled out from reference TRBV13 and TRBJ2-7, the complete variable domain reads AAGVIQSPRHLIKEKRETATLKCYPIPRHDTVYWYQQGPGQDPQFLISFYEKMQSDKGSIPDRFSAQQFSDYHSELNMSSLELGDSALYFCASSRTGALSWEQYFGPGTRLTVT.

This clonotype has a count of ten or more. The chain uses TRBV7-2 and TRBJ2-7, with unresolved D. The V gene's germline CDR1 is SGHTA and CDR2 FQGNSA. This CDR3 contains 11 residues. V was clipped by 5 bases and J by 5 bases, with 7 bases between them. CDR3 residues: CASSVLHEQYV. The CDR3 DNA reads as TGTGCCAGCAGCGTCCTTCACGAGCAGTACGTC.

This clonotype appeared a few times. The V call is TRBV20-1, the J call TRBJ2-7; no firm D call. Trimming shortened V by 5 bases and J by 1 base, and 9 bases separated the two germline ends. Germline V lookup: CDR1 DFQATT, CDR2 SNEGSKA (reference sequence). The CDR3 is 12 amino acids. The chain's CDR3 is CSAGRVSYEQYF. In DNA form, the CDR3 reads TGCAGTGCTGGTAGAGTTTCCTACGAGCAGTACTTC.

Many counts were recorded for this clonotype. The gene calls are TRBV12-3 or TRBV12-4 and TRBJ1-1; 8 nucleotides agree with TRBD1. CDR3 length equals 13 residues. The V segment lost 5 bases and the J segment 8 bases; nucleotides outside the gene matches: 7. In DNA form, the CDR3 reads TGTGCCAGCAGTCCCGGACAGGGCCTCGAAGCTTTCTTT. The encoded protein is CASSPGQGLEAFF.

As DNA, the CDR3 is TGTGCCAGCAGCGTAGCCCTAATCGGACTAGCCCAAACCGACAATGAGCAGTTCTTC. The encoded protein is CASSVALIGLAQTDNEQFF. The chain is built from TRBV9 and TRBJ2-1; 8 bases map to TRBD2. Germline lookup yields CDR1 SGDLS and CDR2 YYNGEE. With V trimmed by 0 bases and J by 5 bases, 16 bases remained unmatched. The CDR3 is made up of 19 amino acids.

This clonotype was seen at least ten times. This chain uses TRBV20-1 with TRBJ2-7; D may be TRBD1 (5 bases). The CDR3 runs 13 residues. V gave up 0 bases and J gave up 7 bases, with 13 bases separating them. In germline, CDR1 is DFQATT, CDR2 SNEGSKA (reference sequence). As DNA, the CDR3 is TGCAGTGCTAGAGAGGGCAGGGCAAGAGAGCAGTACTTC. Amino acid sequence: CSAREGRAREQYF.

This clonotype was seen at least ten times. This chain links TRBV9 with TRBJ2-5; maybe TRBD1 (6 bases). The CDR3 totals 14 residues. Trimming stripped 2 bases from V and 5 bases from J, with 13 bases between. Looked up from germline, CDR1 is SGDLS and CDR2 is YYNGEE. The CDR3 DNA sequence: TGTGCCAGCAGCGTGACAGGAGTTGGTGAGACCCAGTACTTC. This gives the protein CASSVTGVGETQYF.

The chain combines TRBV20-1 with TRBJ2-5, with D possibly being TRBD1 (7 bases). Per germline, CDR1 DFQATT and CDR2 SNEGSKA (reference sequence). V was shortened by 5 bases and J by 2 bases, with 15 bases between the two germline ends. This CDR3 region has 14 residues. The CDR3 DNA reads as TGCAGTGCTGCGGGTCAGGGGGGACAAGAGACCCAGTACTTC. Translating gives CSAAGQGGQETQYF.

The CDR3 spells CASRRLAGGNNEQFF. The CDR3, as DNA: TGTGCCAGCAGACGACTAGCGGGGGGAAACAATGAGCAGTTCTTC. The V and J genes are TRBV3-1 and TRBJ2-1, with 13 bases lining up with TRBD2. Germline loops: CDR1 LGHDT, CDR2 YNNKEL (reference sequence). The CDR3 contains 15 residues. V lost 6 bases and J lost 5; bases outside the gene matches: 4.

There are many counts of this clonotype. The chain employs TRBV12-3 or TRBV12-4 and TRBJ1-6; D call uncertain. V was pared by 4 bases and J by 9 bases, with 10 bases between. The CDR3 consists of 13 residues. The CDR3, as DNA: TGTGCCAGCAGTTCCGTTATAGGTTCACCCCTCCACTTT. Protein: CASSSVIGSPLHF.

At least ten counts were recorded for this clonotype. The rearrangement links TRBV7-6 to TRBJ2-7, with 8 bases fitting TRBD1. Per germline, CDR1 SGHVS and CDR2 FNYEAQ. Germline trimming cut 3 bases from V and 6 bases from J; bases unmatched to any gene: 7. The CDR3 is 14 residues long. The CDR3 reads CASSLPDRGPEQYF. The CDR3, as DNA: TGTGCCAGCAGCTTGCCCGACAGGGGCCCCGAGCAGTACTTC.